The subject of this entry is one TCR beta chain. In the authors' methods: Estimated nucleated cell counts came from reference gene primer amplification. Only in-frame clones appear in the TCRdb table, and some are missing; sequencing was by immunoSEQ multiplex PCR. The V and J calls and clone size are taken from that table; D and trimming were inferred from the DNA. The data contain some 350,000 clones, approximately 90% of them seen just once; the ten biggest clones take up roughly 1%. The sample belongs to a study of blood T cell repertoires in COVID-19. Across the study: Spain, Italy and the United States supplied samples that represented acute and convalescent COVID-19.

Cohort assignment relied on participant-reported clinical history. All recovered Cohort 3 donors got two negative PCRs, got clearance, or saw symptom resolution. The V end lost 3 bases, the J end lost 4 bases, and 13 bases lay between the germline ends. Germline CDR1 reads KGHSH; CDR2 reads LQKENI. The CDR3 totals 14 residues. This chain connects TRBV18 to TRBJ2-7; D gene unclear. The specimen was PBMCs or T cells enriched from blood (not recorded which). This sequence was found in a man aged 18 to 30 who had recovered from COVID-19. The DNA of the CDR3 is TGTGCCAGCTCACCGGAGCAGTCTCTATACGAGCAGTACTTC. Its protein product is CASSPEQSLYEQYF.